This TCR beta chain was recovered during a study of blood T cell repertoires in COVID-19. On the study more broadly: The United States, Italy and Spain supplied acute and convalescent COVID-19 samples. T cells, B-cell-depleted T cells, or PBMCs supplied cDNA or gDNA.

The V gene's germline CDR1 is KGHSH and CDR2 LQKENI. The CDR3 spans 14 residues. Trimming shortened V by 4 bases and J by 0 bases, and 7 bases separated the two germline ends. Original processing notes: Reference gene primer amplification gave nucleated cell count estimates. Repertoires were generated with immunoSEQ multiplex PCR, while TCRdb's copy carries only in-frame clones and drops some. V and J calls and clone size are copied from that table; D and trimming were computed from the DNA. The table shows 240,000 or so clones, with 75% to 85% occurring only once. The receptor was isolated from a woman aged 60-70 years with active or convalescent COVID-19. Sequenced input: peripheral blood. V gene TRBV18 combines with J gene TRBJ1-3; D gene ambiguous. The CDR3 DNA sequence: TGTGCCAGCTCACTTAGTTACTCTGGAAACACCATATATTTT. It yields the protein CASSLSYSGNTIYF.